Sequencing of this T cell receptor (beta chain) was carried out in a study of shared clonotypes between healthy human individuals. Turning to this clone: Antigen specificity is unknown.

Sorted subsets were amplified in replicate PCRs using around 0.2 ug DNA, roughly 30,000 T cell genomes. In the authors' workflow: From ImmunoSEQ came sequences covering only the junction and carrying no quality scores, so filtering differed. The table came from immunoSEQ multiplex PCR; TCRdb's copy has only in-frame clones and leaves some out. V, J and clone size are those of that table, while D and trimming were read from the DNA. The table includes about 670,000 clones, around 72% detected once. Study-level results: The diversity represented, both genetic and in exposure history, was limited by few donors. With a few donors compared, 4.5% to 6.5% of naive CD4 clonotypes were shared.

This clonotype originated in a woman in her 30s in good health. Input material: memory CD4+ T cells sorted from blood. Subset specified: CD45RA-negative fraction.

The CDR3 coding sequence is TGTGCCAGCAGCACCGCGCGTGATGAGCAGTTCTTC. Amino acid sequence: CASSTARDEQFF. The chain carries TRBV7-9 and TRBJ2-1; D gene ambiguous. Trimming left V 5 bases short and J 8 bases short, with 10 bases between. CDR3 length: 12 amino acids. Germline V gene sequence: CDR1 SEHNR, CDR2 FQNEAQ (reference sequence).